The present TCR beta chain was sequenced within a study of blood T cell repertoires in COVID-19. The CDR3 loop spans 16 amino acids. Germline V gene sequence: CDR1 LGHNA, CDR2 YSLEER. J gave up 0 bases and V 3 bases, and 5 bases lay outside the gene matches. The table came from immunoSEQ multiplex PCR; TCRdb's copy has only in-frame clones and leaves some out. The sample consists of about 130,000 clones, 70% to 85% of them appearing once. Specimen: peripheral blood. The sequence was collected from a woman older than 75 with acute or convalescent COVID-19. The rearrangement uses TRBV4-3 and TRBJ1-2, with 9 bases identical to TRBD1. The CDR3 reads CASSQRTGAPNYGYTF. CDR3 DNA sequence: TGCGCCAGCAGCCAGAGGACAGGGGCGCCTAACTATGGCTACACCTTC.